One sample yielded the 20 T cell receptor beta chains listed below, sequenced in a study of T cell responses to AZD1222 COVID-19 vaccine. This table comes from immunoSEQ multiplex PCR, and its TCRdb copy is limited to in-frame clones, with some not included. The sample includes fewer than 110,000 clones, roughly 85% of them seen just once. Source: peripheral blood, taken 28 days after the second AZD1222 dose. The receptors shown here come from an adult who received the AZD1222 COVID-19 vaccine.

The V call is TRBV7-3, the J call TRBJ1-2; a weak D match, TRBD1 (6 bases). V was clipped by 4 bases and J by 2 bases, with 8 bases between them. The CDR3 has 13 amino acids. The V gene's germline CDR1 is SGHTA and CDR2 FQGTGA. CDR3 DNA sequence: TGTGCCAGCAGCTCGGGACAAAACTATGGCTACACCTTC. This gives the protein CASSSGQNYGYTF.

The chain has TRBV10-3 and TRBJ1-5; 9 bases match TRBD1. The germline V gene encodes CDR1 ENHRY and CDR2 SYGVKD. This CDR3 region has 17 residues. V lost 0 bases and J lost 0; bases outside the gene matches: 3. DNA of the CDR3: TGTGCCATCAGTGAGTCCGGGGGACAGGGTAGCAATCAGCCCCAGCATTTT. Amino acids: CAISESGGQGSNQPQHF.

The chain recombines TRBV4-3 with TRBJ1-5; tentatively, D is TRBD1 (6 bases). The CDR3 has 16 amino acids. Per the germline V gene, CDR1 is LGHNA and CDR2 is YSLEER. V gave up 0 bases and J gave up 2 bases, with 11 bases separating them. The DNA for the CDR3 is TGCGCCAGCAGCCAAGAGGAGGGGGTAGGCAATCAGCCCCAGCATTTT. Amino acid sequence: CASSQEEGVGNQPQHF.

The rearrangement joins TRBV7-9 to TRBJ1-2; TRBD1 matches at 8 bases. Germline V CDR1 and CDR2: SEHNR, FQNEAQ (reference sequence). The CDR3 length is 14 residues. V lost 10 bases, J lost 5 bases, and 12 bases stayed unmatched. CDR3 coding DNA: TGTGCCACCCCTGGACAGGGTGATTTTTATGGCTACACCTTC. Amino acid sequence: CATPGQGDFYGYTF.

The rearrangement joins TRBV5-4 to TRBJ1-2; TRBD1 is a possible D gene (5 bases). Germline V gives CDR1 SGHNT, CDR2 YYREEE (reference sequence). The germline V and J ends were trimmed by 3 bases and 9 bases, with 12 bases remaining between them. This CDR3 has 12 amino acids. The CDR3, as DNA: TGTGCCAGCAGCTCTGGGGCCGGGCGCTACACCTTC. Translation: CASSSGAGRYTF.

This clone came up once. The V and J genes are TRBV3-1 (or the pseudogene TRBV3-2) and TRBJ1-1; 10 nucleotides match TRBD1. CDR3 length: 13 residues. Unmatched junction bases numbered 2, after V lost 1 base and J lost 9 bases. Germline lookup yields CDR1 LGHDT and CDR2 YNNKEL (reference sequence). CDR3 amino acids: CASSQGTGGKAFF. The CDR3 DNA sequence: TGTGCCAGCAGCCAAGGGACAGGGGGGAAAGCTTTCTTT.

This chain links TRBV4-1 with TRBJ2-7; D is possibly TRBD2 (6 bases). The germline V gene encodes CDR1 MGHRA and CDR2 YSYEKL. This CDR3 comprises 12 residues. The ends were cut back, 6 bases at V and 9 bases at J, with 15 bases in the middle. CDR3: CASSPEGTRQYF. The CDR3 DNA reads TGCGCCAGCAGTCCGGAGGGTACTAGGCAGTACTTC.

V and J are TRBV7-2 and TRBJ2-2; maybe TRBD2 (5 bases). The CDR3 has 13 residues. V lost 5 bases and J lost 4, with 8 bases in between. Germline CDR1 is SGHTA and CDR2 is FQGNSA. CDR3 protein: CASSAGLTGELFF. CDR3 nucleotide sequence: TGTGCCAGCAGCGCGGGCCTCACCGGGGAGCTGTTTTTT. The full variable domain, with the rest looked up from reference TRBV7-2 and TRBJ2-2, is GAGVSQSPSNKVTEKGKDVELRCDPISGHTALYWYRQSLGQGLEFLIYFQGNSAPDKSGLPSDRFSAERTGGSVSTLTIQRTQQEDSAVYLCASSAGLTGELFFGEGSRLTVL.

The sample holds one count of this clone. The chain has TRBV30 and TRBJ1-1; possibly TRBD1 for D (5 bases). Deletions cut 3 bases from V and 1 base from J, with 12 bases between. This CDR3 is built from 14 residues. Germline assignment: CDR1 GTSNPN and CDR2 SVGIG (reference sequence). In nucleotides, the CDR3 is TGTGCCTGGAGGCCGGGACCGACGAACACTGAAGCTTTCTTT. It is translated as CAWRPGPTNTEAFF.

V and J are TRBV25-1 and TRBJ2-7; possible D gene TRBD2, 6 bases. The CDR3 sequence is 14 residues long. V was pared by 2 bases and J by 3 bases, with 11 bases between. Germline V gene sequence: CDR1 MGHDK, CDR2 SYGVNS. CDR3 protein: CASSEGGRLYEQYF. The CDR3 DNA reads as TGTGCCAGCAGTGAAGGGGGGAGGCTCTACGAGCAGTACTTC.

The chain employs TRBV5-1 and TRBJ2-3, with D unresolved. The CDR3 sequence is 15 residues long. V was shortened by 1 base and J by 5 bases, with 14 bases between the two germline ends. CDR1 is SGHRS and CDR2 is YFSETQ in the germline V gene. The CDR3 DNA sequence: TGCGCCAGCAGCTTGTCGGGTCCCCCGGTAGATACGCAGTATTTT. It codes for CASSLSGPPVDTQYF.

The V gene is TRBV29-1, the J gene TRBJ2-7; a possible D gene is TRBD1 (7 bases). The CDR3 consists of 13 residues. The V end was cut by 7 bases, the J end by 4 bases, with 17 bases between. Germline V gene sequence: CDR1 SQVTM, CDR2 ANQGSEA. CDR3 coding DNA: TGCAGCGCCCGAGGAGGGGGCAGGTACGAGCAGTACTTC. Its translation: CSARGGGRYEQYF.

The chain carries TRBV7-3 and TRBJ2-5; no reliable D call. V gave up 6 bases and J gave up 1 base, with 6 bases separating them. The CDR3 has 12 residues. Germline CDR1 and CDR2: SGHTA and FQGTGA. CDR3 nucleotide sequence: TGTGCCAGCAGGAAAACCCAAGAGACCCAGTACTTC. Encoded protein: CASRKTQETQYF.

The rearrangement links TRBV20-1 to TRBJ2-7; no clear D. V dropped 5 bases and J dropped 7 bases, with 15 bases sitting between them. The CDR3 length is 12 residues. Germline lookup yields CDR1 DFQATT and CDR2 SNEGSKA (reference sequence). CDR3 DNA: TGCAGTGCTGGTGTAAGGATCCGGGAGCAGTACTTC. It yields the protein CSAGVRIREQYF.

V is TRBV10-3 and J is TRBJ1-5; 8 bases map to TRBD1. The CDR3 runs to 14 residues. The V gene's germline CDR1 is ENHRY and CDR2 SYGVKD. V lost 8 bases to trimming and J lost 1 base; unmatched junction nucleotides: 4. CDR3 in DNA: TGTGCCATCGGACAGGGCGAGAGCAATCAGCCCCAGCATTTT. Its translation: CAIGQGESNQPQHF.

V and J are TRBV5-1 and TRBJ2-7; 9 positions agree with TRBD2. CDR1 and CDR2 (germline): SGHRS, YFSETQ. V shed 0 bases, J shed 7 bases, and the junction held 8 bases outside the gene matches. The CDR3 runs to 15 residues. DNA of the CDR3: TGCGCCAGCAGCTTGGGACTAGCGGCCGACTCAGAGCAGTACTTC. This sequence encodes CASSLGLAADSEQYF. Full variable domain (rest looked up from reference TRBV5-1 and TRBJ2-7): KAGVTQTPRYLIKTRGQQVTLSCSPISGHRSVSWYQQTPGQGLQFLFEYFSETQRNKGNFPGRFSGRQFSNSRSEMNVSTLELGDSALYLCASSLGLAADSEQYFGPGTRLTVT.

The rearrangement uses TRBV29-1 and TRBJ1-1; D ambiguous. CDR3 length equals 10 residues. Trimming shortened V by 6 bases and J by 6 bases, and 8 bases separated the two germline ends. The V gene's germline CDR1 is SQVTM and CDR2 ANQGSEA. Written as DNA, the CDR3 is TGCAGCGTCGATCCGGCTGAAGCTTTCTTT. Amino acid sequence: CSVDPAEAFF.

This chain connects TRBV24-1 to TRBJ1-4, with TRBD1 as a possible D gene (6 bases). The CDR3 runs 16 residues. Germline values: CDR1 KGHDR, CDR2 SFDVKD. Deletions cut 6 bases from V and 0 bases from J, with 13 bases between. Here the CDR3 reads CATSSRDTATNEKLFF. The CDR3 nucleotides read TGTGCCACCAGTTCCCGGGACACTGCAACTAATGAAAAACTGTTTTTT.

The V gene is TRBV10-2, the J gene TRBJ1-5; a possible D gene is TRBD1 (5 bases). The germline V and J ends were trimmed by 4 bases and 6 bases, with 10 bases remaining between them. CDR3 length: 13 amino acids. In germline, CDR1 is WSHSY, CDR2 SAAADI. CDR3 DNA sequence: TGCGCCAGCAGTGTGCCAGGGAGTCAGCCCCAGCATTTT. Translated: CASSVPGSQPQHF.

This clone was detected only once. V is TRBV5-1 and J is TRBJ2-7; D may match TRBD1 or TRBD2 (5 bases each). The CDR3 runs to 15 residues. The ends were cut back, 4 bases at V and 4 bases at J, with 18 bases in the middle. Germline CDR1 is SGHRS and CDR2 is YFSETQ. The CDR3 region has the DNA TGCGCCAGCAGCCCATGGACTGGACAAATTTACGAGCAGTACTTC. This gives the protein CASSPWTGQIYEQYF.